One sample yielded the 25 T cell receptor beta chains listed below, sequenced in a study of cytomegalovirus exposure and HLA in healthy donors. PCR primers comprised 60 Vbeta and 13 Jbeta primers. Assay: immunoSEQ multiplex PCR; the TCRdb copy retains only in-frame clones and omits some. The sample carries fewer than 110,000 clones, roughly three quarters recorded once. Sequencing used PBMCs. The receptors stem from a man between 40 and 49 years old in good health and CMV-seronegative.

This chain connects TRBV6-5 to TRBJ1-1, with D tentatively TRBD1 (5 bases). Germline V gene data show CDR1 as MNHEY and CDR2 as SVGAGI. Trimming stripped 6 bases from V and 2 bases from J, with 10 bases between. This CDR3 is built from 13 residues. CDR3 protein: CASRTGTNTEAFF. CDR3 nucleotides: TGTGCCAGCAGGACCGGGACTAACACTGAAGCTTTCTTT.

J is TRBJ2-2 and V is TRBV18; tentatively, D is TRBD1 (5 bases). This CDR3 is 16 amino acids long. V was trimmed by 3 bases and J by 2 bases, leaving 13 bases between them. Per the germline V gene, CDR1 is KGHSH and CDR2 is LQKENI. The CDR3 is CASSPLGAVNTGELFF. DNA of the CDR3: TGTGCCAGCTCACCGCTTGGGGCGGTAAACACCGGGGAGCTGTTTTTT.

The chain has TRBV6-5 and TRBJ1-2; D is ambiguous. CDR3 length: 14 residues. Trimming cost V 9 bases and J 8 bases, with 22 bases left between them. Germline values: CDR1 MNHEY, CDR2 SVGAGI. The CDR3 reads CASRGGVRAGGYTF. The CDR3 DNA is TGTGCCAGTCGGGGAGGCGTTCGCGCGGGGGGCTACACCTTC.

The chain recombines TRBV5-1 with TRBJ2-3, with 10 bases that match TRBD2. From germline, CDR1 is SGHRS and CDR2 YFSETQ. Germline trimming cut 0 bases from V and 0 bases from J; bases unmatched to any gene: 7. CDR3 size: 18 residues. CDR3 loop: CASSLVLAGAASTDTQYF. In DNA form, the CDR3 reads TGCGCCAGCAGCTTGGTTCTAGCGGGGGCTGCTAGCACAGATACGCAGTATTTT.

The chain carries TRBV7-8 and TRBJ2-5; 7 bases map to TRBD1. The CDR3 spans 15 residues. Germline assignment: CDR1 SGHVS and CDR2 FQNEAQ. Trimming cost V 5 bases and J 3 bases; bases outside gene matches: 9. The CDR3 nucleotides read TGTGCCAGCAGCGGCCCACAGGGGCGGGAAGAGACCCAGTACTTC. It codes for CASSGPQGREETQYF.

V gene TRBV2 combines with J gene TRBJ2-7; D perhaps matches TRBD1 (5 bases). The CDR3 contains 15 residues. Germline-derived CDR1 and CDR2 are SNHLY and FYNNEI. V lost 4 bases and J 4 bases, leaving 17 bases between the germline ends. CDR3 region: CASSAQGRANYEQYF. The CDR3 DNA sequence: TGTGCCAGCAGTGCGCAGGGCAGGGCCAATTACGAGCAGTACTTC.

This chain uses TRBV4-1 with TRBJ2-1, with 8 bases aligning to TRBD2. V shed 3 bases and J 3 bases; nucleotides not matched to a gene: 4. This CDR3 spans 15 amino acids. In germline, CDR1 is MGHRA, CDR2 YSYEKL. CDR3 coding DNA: TGCGCCAGCAGCCAGGCGGGGGGCCTCTACAATGAGCAGTTCTTC. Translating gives CASSQAGGLYNEQFF.

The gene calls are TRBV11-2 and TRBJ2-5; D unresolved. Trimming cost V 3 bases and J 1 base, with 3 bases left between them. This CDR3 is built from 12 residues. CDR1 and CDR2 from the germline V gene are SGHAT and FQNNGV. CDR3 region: CASSFSQETQYF. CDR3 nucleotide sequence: TGTGCCAGCAGCTTCAGCCAAGAGACCCAGTACTTC.

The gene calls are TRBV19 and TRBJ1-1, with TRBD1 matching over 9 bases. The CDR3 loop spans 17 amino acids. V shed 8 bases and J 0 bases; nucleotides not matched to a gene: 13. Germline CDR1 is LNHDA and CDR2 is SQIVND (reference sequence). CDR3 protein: CASFGGQGHPLNTEAFF. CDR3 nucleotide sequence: TGTGCCAGTTTTGGGGGACAGGGCCATCCCTTGAACACTGAAGCTTTCTTT.

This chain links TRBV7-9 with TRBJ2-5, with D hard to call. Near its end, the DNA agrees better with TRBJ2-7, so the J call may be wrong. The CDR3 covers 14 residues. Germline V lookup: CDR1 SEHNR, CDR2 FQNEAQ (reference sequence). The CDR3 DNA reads TGTGCCAGCAGCTCCCGGGTCAATCCGTACGAGCAGTACTTC. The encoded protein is CASSSRVNPYEQYF.

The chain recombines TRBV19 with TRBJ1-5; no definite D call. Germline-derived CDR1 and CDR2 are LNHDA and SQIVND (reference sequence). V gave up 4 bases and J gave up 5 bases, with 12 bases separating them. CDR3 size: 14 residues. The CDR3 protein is CASSNHAVHQPQHF. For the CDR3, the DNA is TGTGCCAGTAGTAATCATGCGGTTCATCAGCCCCAGCATTTT.

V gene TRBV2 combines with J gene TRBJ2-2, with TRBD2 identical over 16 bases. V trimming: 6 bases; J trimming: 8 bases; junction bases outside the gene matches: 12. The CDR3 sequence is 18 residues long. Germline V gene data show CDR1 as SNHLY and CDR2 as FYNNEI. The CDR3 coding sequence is TGTGCCAGCAGCCCGGGACTAGCGGGGGGGCCGCGAGGGGGGGAGCTGTTTTTT. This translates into CASSPGLAGGPRGGELFF.

In DNA form, the CDR3 reads TGTGCCAGCAGGAGCGGGGGGACAGATACGCAGTATTTT. Translated: CASRSGGTDTQYF. The J gene is TRBJ2-3, the V gene TRBV28, with TRBD2 matching over 9 bases. The CDR3 runs 13 residues. Trimming at V came to 6 bases and at J to 3 bases, leaving 1 base not matched to a gene. Per the germline V gene, CDR1 is MDHEN and CDR2 is SYDVKM.

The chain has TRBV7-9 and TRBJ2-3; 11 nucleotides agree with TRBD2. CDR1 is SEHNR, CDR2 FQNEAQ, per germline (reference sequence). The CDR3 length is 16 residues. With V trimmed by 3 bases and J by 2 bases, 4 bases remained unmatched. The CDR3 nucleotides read TGTGCCAGCAGCTTCCTTAGCGGGGGGGTCACAGATACGCAGTATTTT. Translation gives CASSFLSGGVTDTQYF.

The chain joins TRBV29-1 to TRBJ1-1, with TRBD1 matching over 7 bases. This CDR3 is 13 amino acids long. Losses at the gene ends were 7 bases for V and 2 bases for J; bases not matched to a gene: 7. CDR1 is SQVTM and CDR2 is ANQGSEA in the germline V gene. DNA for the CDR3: TGCAGCGCTGGGACAGCTATAAACACTGAAGCTTTCTTT. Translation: CSAGTAINTEAFF.

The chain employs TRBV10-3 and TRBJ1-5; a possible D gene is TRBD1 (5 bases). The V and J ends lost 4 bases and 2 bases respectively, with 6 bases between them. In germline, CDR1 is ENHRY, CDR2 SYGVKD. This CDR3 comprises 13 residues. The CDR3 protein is CAISGGGNQPQHF. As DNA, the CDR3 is TGTGCCATCAGTGGGGGGGGCAATCAGCCCCAGCATTTT.

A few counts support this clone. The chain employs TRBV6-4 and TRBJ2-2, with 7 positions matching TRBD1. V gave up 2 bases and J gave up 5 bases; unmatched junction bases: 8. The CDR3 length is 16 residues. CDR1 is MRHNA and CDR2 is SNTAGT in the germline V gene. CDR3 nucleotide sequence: TGTGCCAGCAGTGACACGAGGGGGCTGAGGACCGGGGAGCTGTTTTTT. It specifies CASSDTRGLRTGELFF.

In DNA, the CDR3 is TGTGCTAGTGGTTTGGTTCCGGGGAGGGAGACCCAGTACTTC. It is translated as CASGLVPGRETQYF. V and J are TRBV12-5 and TRBJ2-5, with D perhaps matching TRBD2 (6 bases). Germline V gene data show CDR1 as LGHNT and CDR2 as FRNRAP. V was cut by 0 bases and J by 5 bases, with 10 bases left in between. The CDR3 has 14 residues.

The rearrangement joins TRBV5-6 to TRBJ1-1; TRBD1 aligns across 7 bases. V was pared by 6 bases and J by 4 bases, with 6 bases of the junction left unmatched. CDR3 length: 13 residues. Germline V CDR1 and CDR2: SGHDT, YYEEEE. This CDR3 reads CASKGQLGTEAFF. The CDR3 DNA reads TGTGCCAGCAAGGGACAGCTGGGCACTGAAGCTTTCTTT.

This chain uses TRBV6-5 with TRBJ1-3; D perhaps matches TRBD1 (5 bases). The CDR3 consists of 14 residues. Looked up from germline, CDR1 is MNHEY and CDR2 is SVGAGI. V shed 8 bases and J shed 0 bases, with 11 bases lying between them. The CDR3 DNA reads TGTGCCAGCTTAGACAGTAACTCTGGAAACACCATATATTTT. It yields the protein CASLDSNSGNTIYF.

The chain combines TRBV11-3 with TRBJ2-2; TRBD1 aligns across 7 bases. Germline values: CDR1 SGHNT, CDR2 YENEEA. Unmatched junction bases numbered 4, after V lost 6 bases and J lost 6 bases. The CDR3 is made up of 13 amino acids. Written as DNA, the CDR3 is TGTGCCAGCAGACTACAGGGGTCCGGGGAGCTGTTTTTT. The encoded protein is CASRLQGSGELFF.

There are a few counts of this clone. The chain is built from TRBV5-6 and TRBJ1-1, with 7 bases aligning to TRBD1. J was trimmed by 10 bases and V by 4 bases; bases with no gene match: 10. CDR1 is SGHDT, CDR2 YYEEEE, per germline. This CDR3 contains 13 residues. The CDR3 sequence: CASSGTGVRGAFF. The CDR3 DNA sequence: TGTGCCAGCAGCGGTACAGGGGTTCGAGGAGCTTTCTTT.

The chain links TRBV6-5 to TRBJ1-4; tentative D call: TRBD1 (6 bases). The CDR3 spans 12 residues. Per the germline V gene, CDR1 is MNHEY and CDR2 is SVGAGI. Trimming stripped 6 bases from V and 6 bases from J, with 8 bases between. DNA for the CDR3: TGTGCCAGCAGACAGGGCGATGAAAAACTGTTTTTT. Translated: CASRQGDEKLFF.

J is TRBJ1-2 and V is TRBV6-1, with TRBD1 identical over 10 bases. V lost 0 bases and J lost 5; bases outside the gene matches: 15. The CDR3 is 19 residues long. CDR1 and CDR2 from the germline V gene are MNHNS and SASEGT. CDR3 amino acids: CASSEALPRDRGRVYGYTF. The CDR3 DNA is TGTGCCAGCAGTGAAGCGCTTCCAAGGGACAGGGGACGGGTGTATGGCTACACCTTC.

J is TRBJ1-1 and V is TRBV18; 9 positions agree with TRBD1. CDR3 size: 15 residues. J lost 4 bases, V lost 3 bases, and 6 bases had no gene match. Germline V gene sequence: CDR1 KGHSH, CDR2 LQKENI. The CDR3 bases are TGTGCCAGCTCACCGGGACAGGGACCGGGCACTGAAGCTTTCTTT. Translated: CASSPGQGPGTEAFF. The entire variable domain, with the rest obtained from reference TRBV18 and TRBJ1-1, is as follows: NAGVMQNPRHLVRRRGQEARLRCSPMKGHSHVYWYRQLPEEGLKFMVYLQKENIIDESGMPKERFSAEFPKEGPSILRIQQVVRGDSAAYFCASSPGQGPGTEAFFGQGTRLTVV.